This passage covers 17 T cell receptor beta chains from one sample sequenced in a study of blood T cell repertoires in COVID-19. The data were produced by immunoSEQ multiplex PCR, yet TCRdb's version contains in-frame clones alone and is incomplete. This sample yields some 170,000 clones, of which 80% to 90% are seen a single time; roughly 1.4% belongs to the top ten. Sequenced material: peripheral blood. The receptors stem from a woman aged 45-59 years with acute or convalescent COVID-19.

The J gene is TRBJ1-3, the V gene TRBV6-2 or TRBV6-3; D gene uncertain. Germline-derived CDR1 and CDR2 are MNHEY and SVGEGT. V gave up 5 bases and J gave up 0 bases, with 14 bases separating them. This CDR3 spans 16 amino acids. In DNA, the CDR3 is TGTGCCAGCAGTCAGGATGACGTTCGCTCTGGAAACACCATATATTTT. Its translation: CASSQDDVRSGNTIYF.

The rearrangement uses TRBV9 and TRBJ1-5; 7 positions match TRBD1. This CDR3 has 15 residues. J lost 4 bases, V lost 4 bases, and 8 bases had no gene match. The V gene's germline CDR1 is SGDLS and CDR2 YYNGEE. CDR3 DNA sequence: TGTGCCAGCAGCCCTAGTGGGACAGTTAATCAGCCCCAGCATTTT. This codes for CASSPSGTVNQPQHF.

This chain uses TRBV7-2 with TRBJ2-3; D might be TRBD2 (6 bases). Germline-derived CDR1 and CDR2 are SGHTA and FQGNSA. The CDR3 length is 16 residues. V gave up 4 bases and J gave up 0 bases, with 14 bases separating them. The CDR3 loop is CASSSIAESSTDTQYF. CDR3 nucleotides: TGTGCCAGCAGCTCGATAGCGGAGTCTAGCACAGATACGCAGTATTTT.

This clone has more than one count but fewer than ten. The chain carries TRBV7-8 and TRBJ2-1, with 7 bases fitting TRBD2. Germline CDR1 SGHVS, CDR2 FQNEAQ. The CDR3 is 15 amino acids. The ends lost 0 bases at V and 7 bases at J; junction bases unmatched: 6. The DNA of the CDR3 is TGTGCCAGCAGCTTAGCTTGGCAGGGAGGGAATGAGCAGTTCTTC. Protein sequence: CASSLAWQGGNEQFF.

The V gene is TRBV6-6, the J gene TRBJ2-7; TRBD1 matches 9 bases. V lost 6 bases to trimming and J lost 0 bases; unmatched junction nucleotides: 3. Germline-derived CDR1 and CDR2 are MNHNY and SVGAGI (reference sequence). This CDR3 is built from 14 residues. The CDR3 protein is CASRPGQGSYEQYF. The CDR3 region has the DNA TGTGCCAGCAGGCCGGGACAGGGCTCCTACGAGCAGTACTTC.

This clone was detected only a few times. V usage is TRBV7-2 and J usage is TRBJ1-1; 8 bases align to TRBD1. Trimming removed 1 base from V and 4 bases from J; junction bases left unmatched: 5. CDR3 length: 15 amino acids. The germline V gene has CDR1 SGHTA and CDR2 FQGNSA. The CDR3 DNA reads as TGTGCCAGCAGCTTAGGAGGACAGGGAAGCACTGAAGCTTTCTTT. Translation gives CASSLGGQGSTEAFF.

The chain employs TRBV29-1 and TRBJ1-2, with 7 positions matching TRBD1. Trimming took 1 base from V and 8 from J; bases not matched to a gene: 7. Germline V gene lookup returns CDR1 SQVTM and CDR2 ANQGSEA. This CDR3 is 13 amino acids long. CDR3: CSVEVSGGGGYTF. The CDR3 DNA is TGCAGCGTTGAAGTGTCAGGGGGAGGCGGCTACACCTTC. The full variable domain, completed using reference TRBV29-1 and TRBJ1-2, is SAVISQKPSRDICQRGTSLTIQCQVDSQVTMMFWYRQQPGQSLTLIATANQGSEATYESGFVIDKFPISRPNLTFSTLTVSNMSPEDSSIYLCSVEVSGGGGYTFGSGTRLTVV.

In the case of this clone: Germline and junction disagree at one end, which may indicate a read error. The rearrangement uses TRBV7-2 and TRBJ1-4; the D is unclear. This CDR3 has 15 residues. The germline V gene encodes CDR1 SGHTA and CDR2 FQGNSA. The CDR3 DNA reads as TGTGCCAGCAGATTAGTGGGGAGGGCTAATGAAAAACTGTTTTTT. This gives the protein CASRLVGRANEKLFF.

The rearrangement joins TRBV6-2 or TRBV6-3 to TRBJ2-1, with D possibly being TRBD2 (5 bases). This CDR3 contains 15 residues. Per germline, CDR1 MNHEY and CDR2 SVGEGT. The ends were cut back, 2 bases at V and 2 bases at J, with 10 bases in the middle. This chain's CDR3 is CASSYVGVTYNEQFF. In DNA, the CDR3 is TGTGCCAGCAGTTACGTCGGGGTTACCTACAATGAGCAGTTCTTC.

The chain uses TRBV12-3 or TRBV12-4 and TRBJ2-7; D is possibly TRBD2 (5 bases). This CDR3 contains 13 residues. The ends were cut back, 3 bases at V and 4 bases at J, with 10 bases in the middle. The CDR3: CASSFRGRYEQYF. In DNA form, the CDR3 reads TGTGCCAGCAGTTTTCGAGGGCGGTACGAGCAGTACTTC.

This clone has a single count. The chain links TRBV6-5 to TRBJ2-2, with TRBD1 matching over 10 bases. With 4 bases clipped from V and 4 bases from J, the junction kept 3 bases outside the gene matches. The germline CDR1 and CDR2 sequences are MNHEY and SVGAGI. The CDR3 consists of 15 residues. The CDR3 DNA reads as TGTGCCAGCAGTTGGGGACAGGGGAGCACCGGGGAGCTGTTTTTT. Translated: CASSWGQGSTGELFF.

A single count supports this clone. The rearrangement uses TRBV3-1 (or the pseudogene TRBV3-2) and TRBJ1-2; D not certain. This CDR3 is built from 13 residues. Trimming shortened V by 2 bases and J by 0 bases, and 4 bases separated the two germline ends. Germline assignment: CDR1 LGHDT and CDR2 YNNKEL (reference sequence). CDR3 DNA: TGTGCCAGCAGCCAACACACTAACTATGGCTACACCTTC. This encodes CASSQHTNYGYTF.

The V and J genes are TRBV11-3 and TRBJ2-1, with D maybe TRBD2 (5 bases). V was trimmed by 6 bases and J by 8 bases, leaving 8 bases between them. Germline loops: CDR1 SGHNT, CDR2 YENEEA. The CDR3 runs 11 residues. The CDR3 loop is CASSRDYEQFF. DNA for the CDR3: TGTGCCAGCAGTCGGGATTATGAGCAGTTCTTC.

The chain uses TRBV19 and TRBJ1-6, with D unclear. Germline-derived CDR1 and CDR2 are LNHDA and SQIVND (reference sequence). Trimming took off 5 bases at V and 8 bases at J, with 19 bases between the two ends. This CDR3 region has 16 residues. The CDR3 sequence: CASSLSVGPGDSPLHF. Written as DNA, the CDR3 is TGTGCCAGTAGTCTCTCAGTAGGTCCTGGAGATTCACCCCTCCACTTT.

The chain recombines TRBV6-2 or TRBV6-3 with TRBJ1-1; 11 positions agree with TRBD1. With V trimmed by 5 bases and J by 0 bases, 5 bases remained unmatched. CDR1 is MNHEY, CDR2 SVGEGT, per germline. The CDR3 is 16 amino acids. In DNA form, the CDR3 reads TGTGCCAGCAGTGGGACAGGGGGGAAGGTGAACACTGAAGCTTTCTTT. As protein: CASSGTGGKVNTEAFF.

V usage is TRBV7-2 and J usage is TRBJ1-2, with 9 positions matching TRBD1. The CDR3 has 17 residues. V trimming: 0 bases; J trimming: 8 bases; junction bases outside the gene matches: 13. Per the germline V gene, CDR1 is SGHTA and CDR2 is FQGNSA. The CDR3 nucleotides read TGTGCCAGCAGCTTAGCTTCTACGGGGACAGGGCATCTGGGCTACACCTTC. It is translated as CASSLASTGTGHLGYTF.

V usage is TRBV12-5 and J usage is TRBJ1-2; D not resolved. CDR3 length equals 15 residues. Germline CDR1 is LGHNT and CDR2 is FRNRAP. Trimming left V 0 bases short and J 7 bases short, with 15 bases between. As DNA, the CDR3 is TGTGCTAGTGGTTTGGTACGTAGGGAGAGAGGTGGCTACACCTTC. It codes for CASGLVRRERGGYTF.